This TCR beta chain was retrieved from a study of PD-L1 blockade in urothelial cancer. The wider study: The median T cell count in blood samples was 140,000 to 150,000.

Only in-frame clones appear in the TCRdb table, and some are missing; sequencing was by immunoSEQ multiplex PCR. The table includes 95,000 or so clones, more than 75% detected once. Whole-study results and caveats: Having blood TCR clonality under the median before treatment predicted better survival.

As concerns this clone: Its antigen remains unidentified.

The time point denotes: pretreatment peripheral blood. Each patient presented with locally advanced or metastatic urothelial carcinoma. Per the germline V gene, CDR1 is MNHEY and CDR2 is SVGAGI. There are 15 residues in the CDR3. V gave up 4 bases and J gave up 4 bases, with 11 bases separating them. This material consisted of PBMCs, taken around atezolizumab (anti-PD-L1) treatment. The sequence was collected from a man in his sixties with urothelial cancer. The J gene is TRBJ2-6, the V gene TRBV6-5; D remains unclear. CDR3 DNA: TGTGCCAGCAGTTCCGAGGCAGTCGGGGCCAACGTCCTGACTTTC. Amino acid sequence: CASSSEAVGANVLTF.